Listed here is a single T cell receptor beta chain. Participants had their cohort set by participant-reported clinical history. The study recruited exposed participants who had met a COVID-19 case within 2 weeks before entry. TCRdb keeps only in-frame clones here, not all; method: immunoSEQ multiplex PCR. This sample has 350,000 to 400,000 clones, with approximately 93% found just once. This record comes from a study of blood T cell repertoires in COVID-19. As for the study in general: The cDNA or gDNA used as material had been derived from T cells, B-cell-depleted T cells, or PBMCs.

The CDR3 length is 20 residues. The J segment lost 1 base and the V segment lost 5 bases, leaving 15 bases of the junction unmatched. CDR1 MNHEY and CDR2 SMNVEV come from the germline V gene (reference sequence). This sequence was found in a woman aged 40 to 50 who had been exposed to COVID-19. V gene TRBV27 combines with J gene TRBJ2-1; TRBD2 agrees at 12 bases. The sample consisted of PBMCs or T cells enriched from blood (not recorded which). CDR3 coding DNA: TGTGCCAGCAGTCCGGAACTAGCGGGAGGCTCTCCTTGGTCCTACAATGAGCAGTTCTTC. It specifies CASSPELAGGSPWSYNEQFF.